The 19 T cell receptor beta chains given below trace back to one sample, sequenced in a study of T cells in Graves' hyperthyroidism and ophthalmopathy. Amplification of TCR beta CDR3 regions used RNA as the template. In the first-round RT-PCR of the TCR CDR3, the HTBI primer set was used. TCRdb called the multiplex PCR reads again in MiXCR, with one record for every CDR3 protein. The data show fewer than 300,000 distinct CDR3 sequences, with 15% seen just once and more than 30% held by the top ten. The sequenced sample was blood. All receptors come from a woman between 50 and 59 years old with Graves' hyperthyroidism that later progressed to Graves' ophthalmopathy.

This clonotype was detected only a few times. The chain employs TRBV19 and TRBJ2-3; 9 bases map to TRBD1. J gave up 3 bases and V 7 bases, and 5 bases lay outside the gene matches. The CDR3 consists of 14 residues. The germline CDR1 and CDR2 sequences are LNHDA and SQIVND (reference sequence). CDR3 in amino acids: CASKDRGRTDTQYF. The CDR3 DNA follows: TGTGCCAGTAAGGACAGGGGAAGGACAGATACGCAGTATTTT.

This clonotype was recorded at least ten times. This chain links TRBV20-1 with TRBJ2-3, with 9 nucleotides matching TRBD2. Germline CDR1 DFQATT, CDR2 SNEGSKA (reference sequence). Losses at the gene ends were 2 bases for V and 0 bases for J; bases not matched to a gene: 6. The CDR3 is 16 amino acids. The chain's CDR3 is CSARPVAGASTDTQYF. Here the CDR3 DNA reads TGCAGTGCTAGACCCGTAGCGGGAGCTAGCACAGATACGCAGTATTTT.

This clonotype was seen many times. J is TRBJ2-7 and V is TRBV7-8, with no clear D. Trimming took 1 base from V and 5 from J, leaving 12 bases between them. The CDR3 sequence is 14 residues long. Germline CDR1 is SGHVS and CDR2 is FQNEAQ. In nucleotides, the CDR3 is TGTGCCAGCAGCTTAGAAGATAGCTTCCACGAGCAGTACTTC. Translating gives CASSLEDSFHEQYF.

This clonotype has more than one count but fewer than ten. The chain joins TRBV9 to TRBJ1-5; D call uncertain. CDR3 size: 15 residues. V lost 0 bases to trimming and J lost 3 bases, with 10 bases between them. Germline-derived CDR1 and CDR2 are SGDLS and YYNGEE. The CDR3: CASSVEGRDNQPQHF. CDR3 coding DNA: TGTGCCAGCAGCGTAGAAGGTAGAGACAATCAGCCCCAGCATTTT.

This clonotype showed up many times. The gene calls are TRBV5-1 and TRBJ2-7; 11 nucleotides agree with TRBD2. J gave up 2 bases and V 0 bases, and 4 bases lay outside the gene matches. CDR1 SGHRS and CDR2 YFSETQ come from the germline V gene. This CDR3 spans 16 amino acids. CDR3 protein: CASSLGTSGRPYEQYF. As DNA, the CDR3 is TGCGCCAGCAGCTTGGGAACTAGCGGGAGACCCTACGAGCAGTACTTC.

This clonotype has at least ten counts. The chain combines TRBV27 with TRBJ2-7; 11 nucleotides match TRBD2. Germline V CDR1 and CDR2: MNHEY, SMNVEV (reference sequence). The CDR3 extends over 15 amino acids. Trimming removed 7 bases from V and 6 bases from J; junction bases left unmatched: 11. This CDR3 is CASTPGLAGGGEQYF. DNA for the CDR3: TGTGCCAGCACCCCTGGGCTAGCGGGAGGAGGCGAGCAGTACTTC.

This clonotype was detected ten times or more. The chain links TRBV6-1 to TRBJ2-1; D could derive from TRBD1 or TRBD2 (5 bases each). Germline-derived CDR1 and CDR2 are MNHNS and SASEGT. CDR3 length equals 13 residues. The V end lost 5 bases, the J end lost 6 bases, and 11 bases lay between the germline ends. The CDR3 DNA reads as TGTGCCAGCAGTTACCTGAGGGGCAATGAGCAGTTCTTC. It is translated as CASSYLRGNEQFF.

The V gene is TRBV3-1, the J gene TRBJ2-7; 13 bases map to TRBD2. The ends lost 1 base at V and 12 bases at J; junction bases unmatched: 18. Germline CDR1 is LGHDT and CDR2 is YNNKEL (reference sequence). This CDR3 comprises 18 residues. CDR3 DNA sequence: TGTGCCAGCAGCCAAGTGGGACTAGCGGGGCCAGTCTCCTACGGGCGGTACTTC. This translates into CASSQVGLAGPVSYGRYF.

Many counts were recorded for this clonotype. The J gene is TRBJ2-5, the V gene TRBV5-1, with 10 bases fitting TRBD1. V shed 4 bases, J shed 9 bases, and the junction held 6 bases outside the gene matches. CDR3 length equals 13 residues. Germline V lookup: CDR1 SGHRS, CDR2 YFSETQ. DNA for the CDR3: TGCGCCAGCAGCCTGGACAGGGGGAGGGCCCAGTACTTC. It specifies CASSLDRGRAQYF.

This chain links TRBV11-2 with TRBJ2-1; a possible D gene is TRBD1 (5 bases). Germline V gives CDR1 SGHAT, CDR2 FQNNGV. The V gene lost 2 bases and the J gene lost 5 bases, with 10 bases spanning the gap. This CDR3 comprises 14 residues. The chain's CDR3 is CASSLLSRDNEQFF. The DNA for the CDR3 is TGTGCCAGCAGCTTACTCTCCAGGGACAATGAGCAGTTCTTC.

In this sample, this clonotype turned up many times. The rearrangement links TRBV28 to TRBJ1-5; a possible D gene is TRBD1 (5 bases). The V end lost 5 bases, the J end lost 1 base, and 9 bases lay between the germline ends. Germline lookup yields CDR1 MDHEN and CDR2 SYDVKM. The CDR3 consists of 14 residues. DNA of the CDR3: TGTGCCAGCAGTGAGGGGTTGAGCAATCAGCCCCAGCATTTT. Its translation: CASSEGLSNQPQHF.

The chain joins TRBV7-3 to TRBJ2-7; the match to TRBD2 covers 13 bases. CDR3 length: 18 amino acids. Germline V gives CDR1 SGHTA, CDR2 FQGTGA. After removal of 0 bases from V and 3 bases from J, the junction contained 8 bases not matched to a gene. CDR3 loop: CASSLTDPRLAGGYEQYF. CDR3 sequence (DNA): TGTGCCAGCAGCTTAACGGACCCCCGACTAGCGGGAGGCTACGAGCAGTACTTC. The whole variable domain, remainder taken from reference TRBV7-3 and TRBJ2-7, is GAGVSQTPSNKVTEKGKYVELRCDPISGHTALYWYRQSLGQGPEFLIYFQGTGAADDSGLPNDRFFAVRPEGSVSTLKIQRTERGDSAVYLCASSLTDPRLAGGYEQYFGPGTRLTVT.

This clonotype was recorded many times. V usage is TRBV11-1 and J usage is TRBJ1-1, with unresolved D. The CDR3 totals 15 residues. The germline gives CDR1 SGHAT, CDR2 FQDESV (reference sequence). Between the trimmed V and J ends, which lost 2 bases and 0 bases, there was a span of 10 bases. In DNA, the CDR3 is TGTGCCAGCAGCTTACTTGGGGAGATGAACACTGAAGCTTTCTTT. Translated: CASSLLGEMNTEAFF.

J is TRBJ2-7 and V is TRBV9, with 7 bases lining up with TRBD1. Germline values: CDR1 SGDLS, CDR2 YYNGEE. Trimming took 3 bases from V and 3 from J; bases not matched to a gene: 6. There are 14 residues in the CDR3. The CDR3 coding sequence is TGTGCCAGCAGCGCATCCGGGACAGACTACGAGCAGTACTTC. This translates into CASSASGTDYEQYF.

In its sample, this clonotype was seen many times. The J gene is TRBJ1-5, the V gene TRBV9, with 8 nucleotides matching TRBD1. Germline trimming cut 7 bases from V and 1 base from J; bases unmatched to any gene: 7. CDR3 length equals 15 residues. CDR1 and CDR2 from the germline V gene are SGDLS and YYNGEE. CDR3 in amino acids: CASASGGGSNQPQHF. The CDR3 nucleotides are TGTGCCAGCGCCTCAGGGGGCGGAAGCAATCAGCCCCAGCATTTT.

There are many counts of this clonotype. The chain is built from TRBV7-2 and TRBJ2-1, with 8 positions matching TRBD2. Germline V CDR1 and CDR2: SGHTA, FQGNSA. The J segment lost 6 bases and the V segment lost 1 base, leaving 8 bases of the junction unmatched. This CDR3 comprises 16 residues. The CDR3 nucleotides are TGTGCCAGCAGCTTAGTAACGGGACTAGTCGGCAATGAGCAGTTCTTC. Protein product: CASSLVTGLVGNEQFF.

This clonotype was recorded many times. For the CDR3, the DNA is TGTGCCAGCACCGGGACAGGGGGCATCACTGAAGCTTTCTTT. It specifies CASTGTGGITEAFF. The chain couples TRBV6-2 or TRBV6-3 to TRBJ1-1; 12 positions match TRBD1. J lost 4 bases, V lost 7 bases, and 4 bases had no gene match. Per germline, CDR1 MNHEY and CDR2 SVGEGT. The CDR3 has 14 amino acids.

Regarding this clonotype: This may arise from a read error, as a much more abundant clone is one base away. The CDR3 reads CSSPREGETRYF. DNA of the CDR3: TGCAGCAGCCCCAGGGAAGGAGAGACCCGGTACTTC. The chain combines TRBV29-1 with TRBJ2-5; D possibly corresponds to TRBD1 (5 bases). This CDR3 is 12 amino acids long. Germline loops: CDR1 SQVTM, CDR2 ANQGSEA.

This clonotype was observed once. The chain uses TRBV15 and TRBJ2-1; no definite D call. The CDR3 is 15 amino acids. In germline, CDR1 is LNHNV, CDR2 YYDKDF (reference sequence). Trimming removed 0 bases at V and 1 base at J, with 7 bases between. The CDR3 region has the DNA TGTGCCACCAGCAGAGATTCGTCATCCTACAATGAGCAGTTCTTC. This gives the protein CATSRDSSSYNEQFF.